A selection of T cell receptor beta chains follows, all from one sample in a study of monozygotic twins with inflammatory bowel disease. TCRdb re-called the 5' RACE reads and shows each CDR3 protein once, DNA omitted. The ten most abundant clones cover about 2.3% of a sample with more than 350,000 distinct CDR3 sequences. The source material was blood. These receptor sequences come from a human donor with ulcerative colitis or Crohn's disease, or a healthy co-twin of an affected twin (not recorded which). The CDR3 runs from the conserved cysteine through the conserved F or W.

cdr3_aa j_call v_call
CASSLGNRGTGSQPQHF TRBJ1-5 TRBV5-5
CSARDPWGVGNEQFF TRBJ2-1 TRBV20-1
CASSQTGLNEGQYF TRBJ2-7 TRBV4-2
CASSLGTGTYSPLHF TRBJ1-6 TRBV7-2
CASSLGARATEQYF TRBJ2-7 TRBV11-2
CASSRGTSGTHNEQFF TRBJ2-1 TRBV6-1
CASRGSGAPRETQYF TRBJ2-5 TRBV7-6
CASSPSGTGGQPQHF TRBJ1-5 TRBV7-2
CASSLSGQLNTGELFF TRBJ2-2 TRBV28
CASKKQGPNSYEQYF TRBJ2-7 TRBV2
CATSDWGQGKRRETQYF TRBJ2-5 TRBV24-1
CASTQGGQPQHF TRBJ1-5 TRBV6-6
CSARERGPNYGYTF TRBJ1-2 TRBV20-1
CSKQGLTGELFF TRBJ2-2 TRBV29-1
CASSEYTGGAGYTF TRBJ1-2 TRBV25-1
CATSDRQGGEVGQPQHF TRBJ1-5 TRBV24-1
CASSLVQGPNEKLFF TRBJ1-4 TRBV7-9
CATSDLAGGRSEQYF TRBJ2-7 TRBV24-1
CAWSIKAGAGGTQYF TRBJ2-3 TRBV30
CASSLTGGGTTLFTDTQYF TRBJ2-3 TRBV7-3
CSARNGRGTDTQYF TRBJ2-3 TRBV20-1
CATSSTYEQYF TRBJ2-7 TRBV15
CASSYGGNPYNEQFF TRBJ2-1 TRBV12-3/TRBV12-4
CASSLRANVLTF TRBJ2-6 TRBV2
CAWKVIAGGPDTQYF TRBJ2-3 TRBV30
CATSRDQGSRLKLFF TRBJ1-4 TRBV15
CAISESKGGSNQPQHF TRBJ1-5 TRBV10-3
CASSLSYRGGTFF TRBJ2-1 TRBV27
CASSQQAAGTSPLHF TRBJ1-6 TRBV12-3/TRBV12-4
CASSSAGTGASTDTQYF TRBJ2-3 TRBV7-3
CASSQELATDTQYF TRBJ2-3 TRBV3-1
CASSLRGSGHEAFF TRBJ1-1 TRBV7-9
CASSLFLRTRIQETQYF TRBJ2-5 TRBV5-1
CASSQGYQETQYF TRBJ2-5 TRBV5-1
CASSVVPPGTTGELFF TRBJ2-2 TRBV9
CSARDFVGSEQFF TRBJ2-1 TRBV20-1
CASSLWVGTGATEAFF TRBJ1-1 TRBV7-2
CASSPAEYSYEQYF TRBJ2-7 TRBV6-2/TRBV6-3